This T cell receptor beta chain was captured by sequencing in a study of CD8 T cells in ankylosing spondylitis. Study findings and constraints: Peripheral blood samples showed relatively rare disease-linked clones, and these clones were CD8+. About 8 highly homologous variants made up a TCR beta motif, and this motif appeared characteristic of ankylosing spondylitis blood. Certain motif variants had earlier been reported in reactive arthritis synovial fluid and blood. Disease-linked clones were reportedly significantly enriched in matched ankylosing spondylitis synovial fluid.

In the case of this clonotype: The target antigen is unknown.

TCRdb independently ran MiXCR on the 5' RACE reads; one entry per CDR3 protein. The table lists around 440,000 distinct CDR3 sequences, roughly 18% of them singletons. The V gene lost 8 bases and the J gene lost 1 base, with 17 bases spanning the gap. This CDR3 has 15 residues. Germline CDR1 is LNHDA and CDR2 is SQIVND (reference sequence). Source material: blood, either unsorted or a sorted T cell fraction (not recorded which). The TCR originated in a male donor with ankylosing spondylitis. The chain couples TRBV19 to TRBJ2-5; D may be TRBD1 (5 bases). The chain's CDR3 is CASGQGQASQETQYF. In nucleotides, the CDR3 is TGTGCCAGTGGACAAGGACAAGCCTCCCAAGAGACCCAGTACTTC. Variable domain in full (rest from reference TRBV19 and TRBJ2-5): DGGITQSPKYLFRKEGQNVTLSCEQNLNHDAMYWYRQDPGQGLRLIYYSQIVNDFQKGDIAEGYSVSREKKESFPLTVTSAQKNPTAFYLCASGQGQASQETQYFGPGTRLLVL.